This T cell receptor (beta chain) originates from a study of T cells in Graves' hyperthyroidism and ophthalmopathy. Study-wide results and limits: It was a median about 6 months before onset that the model predicted ophthalmopathy. Separation of ophthalmopathy from stable hyperthyroidism was achieved by a 13 V-J model.

RNA transcripts served as the template for amplifying TCR beta CDR3 regions. The TCR CDR3 first-round RT-PCR relied on the HTBI primer set. Each CDR3 protein is one row after TCRdb ran MiXCR on the multiplex PCR reads. The data contain fewer than 850,000 distinct CDR3 sequences, 17% of them seen just once; the ten biggest clones take up about a sixth. On this clonotype itself: The antigen is unknown. This may stem from a read error, because a much larger clone lies one nucleotide away.

There are 14 residues in the CDR3. Germline lookup yields CDR1 MNHEY and CDR2 SMNVEV (reference sequence). V was cut by 5 bases and J by 7 bases, with 17 bases left in between. The source of this sequence is a man aged 45 to 65 with Graves' hyperthyroidism. The gene calls are TRBV27 and TRBJ1-2; D unresolved. What was sequenced was blood. This CDR3 is CASSPSLVRGGYTF. The CDR3, as DNA: TGTGCCAGCAGTCCTTCCCTCGTGCGGGGTGGCTACACCTTC.